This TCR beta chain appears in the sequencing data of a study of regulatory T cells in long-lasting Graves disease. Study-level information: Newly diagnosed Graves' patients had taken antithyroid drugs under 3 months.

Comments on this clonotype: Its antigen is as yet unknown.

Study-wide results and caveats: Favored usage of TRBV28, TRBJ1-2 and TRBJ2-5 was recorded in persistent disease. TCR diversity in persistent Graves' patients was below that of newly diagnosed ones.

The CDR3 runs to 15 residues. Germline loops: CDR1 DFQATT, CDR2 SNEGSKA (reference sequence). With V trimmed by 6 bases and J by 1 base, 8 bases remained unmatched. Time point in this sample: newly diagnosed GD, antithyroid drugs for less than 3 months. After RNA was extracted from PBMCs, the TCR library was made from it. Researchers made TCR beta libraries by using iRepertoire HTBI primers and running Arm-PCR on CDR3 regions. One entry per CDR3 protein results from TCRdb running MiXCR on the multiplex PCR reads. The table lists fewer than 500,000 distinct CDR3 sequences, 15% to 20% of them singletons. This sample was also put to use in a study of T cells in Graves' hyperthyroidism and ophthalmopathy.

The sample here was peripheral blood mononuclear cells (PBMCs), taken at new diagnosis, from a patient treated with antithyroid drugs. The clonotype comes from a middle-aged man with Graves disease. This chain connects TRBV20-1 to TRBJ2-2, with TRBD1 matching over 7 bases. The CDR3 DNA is TGCAGTGCGTGGCCGGGACAGATGAACACCGGGGAGCTGTTTTTT. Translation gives CSAWPGQMNTGELFF.